These 18 T cell receptor beta chains share one sample of origin, sequenced in a study of vaccination and CD4 T cells after COVID-19. CD4+ T cells that had been cultured provided DNA sequenced with the Oncomine TCR Beta short-read assay. TCRdb called the PCR reads again in MiXCR, with one record for every CDR3 protein. The profile shows roughly 8,700 distinct CDR3 sequences, more than 20% of them singletons. Sample treatment: roughly ten-day PBMC culture with coronavirus spike peptide pools or control peptides (ViraFEST assay). The antigens of these receptors remain unknown. The specimen was cultured CD4+ T cells from blood. The receptors were gathered from a human donor with COVID-19.

This clonotype is termed medium-sized. The genes are TRBV21-1 and TRBJ1-2; the listed D gene, TRBD1, was not tested against the DNA. TRBV21-1 corresponds to a pseudogene. This CDR3 has 16 amino acids. The CDR3 loop reads CASSKGAGDLNYGYTF. CDR3 DNA sequence: TGTGCCAGCAGCAAGGGGGCGGGGGACCTTAACTATGGCTACACCTTC.

The CDR3 region has the DNA TGTGCCAGCAGTTACAGATCGGGGAGGGGAAATTCACCCCTCCACTTT. It codes for CASSYRSGRGNSPLHF. The rearrangement links TRBV6-5 to TRBJ1-6; possibly TRBD1 for D (5 bases). Per germline, CDR1 MNHEY and CDR2 SVGAGI. The CDR3 spans 16 residues. V lost 2 bases and J 7 bases, leaving 15 bases between the germline ends.

V usage is TRBV7-9 and J usage is TRBJ2-1, with D unclear. Germline lookup yields CDR1 SEHNR and CDR2 FQNEAQ (reference sequence). V lost 3 bases and J lost 5, with 11 bases in between. The CDR3 sequence is 14 residues long. The CDR3, as DNA: TGTGCCAGCAGCTTTCCTTTACTTAACAATGAGCAGTTCTTC. This codes for CASSFPLLNNEQFF.

This clonotype was detected only a few times. The chain uses TRBV28 and TRBJ2-7; 8 bases align to TRBD2. This CDR3 comprises 17 residues. Per germline, CDR1 MDHEN and CDR2 SYDVKM. The trim removed 3 bases at V and 0 bases at J, leaving 10 bases unmatched. This chain's CDR3 is CASSFPGLAGHSYEQYF. DNA for the CDR3: TGTGCCAGCAGTTTCCCGGGGCTAGCGGGTCACTCCTACGAGCAGTACTTC.

This clonotype has more than one count but fewer than ten. The chain uses TRBV20-1 and TRBJ1-1, with 10 bases lining up with TRBD1. J lost 0 bases, V lost 3 bases, and 4 bases had no gene match. Germline CDR1 DFQATT, CDR2 SNEGSKA (reference sequence). The CDR3 consists of 15 residues. CDR3 protein: CSARRGTGVNTEAFF. CDR3 nucleotides: TGCAGTGCTAGGAGAGGGACAGGGGTGAACACTGAAGCTTTCTTT.

This clonotype was counted between two and nine times. V usage is TRBV28 and J usage is TRBJ1-1; D call uncertain. The germline V gene has CDR1 MDHEN and CDR2 SYDVKM. V gave up 5 bases and J gave up 1 base, with 14 bases separating them. This CDR3 contains 15 residues. Written as DNA, the CDR3 is TGTGCCAGCAGTGGCCCAGCCGAATGGAACACTGAAGCTTTCTTT. It is translated as CASSGPAEWNTEAFF. Based on the CDR3 plus reference TRBV28 and TRBJ1-1, the full variable domain is DVKVTQSSRYLVKRTGEKVFLECVQDMDHENMFWYRQDPGLGLRLIYFSYDVKMKEKGDIPEGYSVSREKKERFSLILESASTNQTSMYLCASSGPAEWNTEAFFGQGTRLTVV.

In this sample, this clonotype turned up a few times. The chain couples TRBV6-1 to TRBJ2-7, with D perhaps TRBD1 (6 bases). Trimming took 8 bases from V and 0 from J, leaving 14 bases between them. Per germline, CDR1 MNHNS and CDR2 SASEGT. The CDR3 loop spans 14 amino acids. DNA of the CDR3: TGTGCCAGCCTCTCGTGGGGGCTCTCCTACGAGCAGTACTTC. Protein product: CASLSWGLSYEQYF.

The chain uses TRBV12-3 or TRBV12-4 and TRBJ1-3; D unclear. The V and J ends lost 5 bases and 2 bases respectively, with 16 bases between them. CDR3 length: 16 amino acids. The CDR3 DNA reads as TGTGCCAGCAGTCTCTCGGGCAGGAGAACTGGAAACACCATATATTTT. Translating it yields CASSLSGRRTGNTIYF.

V is TRBV7-2 and J is TRBJ2-7, with D possibly being TRBD2 (6 bases). Germline values: CDR1 SGHTA, CDR2 FQGNSA. V was trimmed by 5 bases and J by 0 bases, leaving 8 bases between them. The CDR3 has 13 amino acids. The CDR3: CASSPGDSYEQYF. CDR3 DNA: TGTGCCAGCAGCCCGGGGGACTCCTACGAGCAGTACTTC.

This chain connects TRBV4-1 to TRBJ1-1; 10 bases are a match to TRBD1. The CDR3 sequence is 15 residues long. V was clipped by 3 bases and J by 3 bases; unmatched bases: 4. In germline, CDR1 is MGHRA, CDR2 YSYEKL. CDR3 nucleotide sequence: TGCGCCAGCAGCCAGAGGACAGGGGGGGACACTGAAGCTTTCTTT. Encoded protein: CASSQRTGGDTEAFF.

In its sample, this clonotype is medium-sized. V usage is TRBV27 and J usage is TRBJ1-5, with D possibly matching TRBD1 (5 bases). Germline loops: CDR1 MNHEY, CDR2 SMNVEV (reference sequence). The CDR3 contains 12 residues. Trimming shortened V by 6 bases and J by 7 bases, and 10 bases separated the two germline ends. CDR3 region: CASRRGGQPQHF. CDR3 DNA: TGTGCCAGCAGGCGCGGGGGACAGCCCCAGCATTTT.

The CDR3 DNA sequence: TGTGCCAGCTCACCGGGGGAAGGGTACAATCAGCCCCAGCATTTT. Amino acid sequence: CASSPGEGYNQPQHF. V usage is TRBV18 and J usage is TRBJ1-5, with TRBD1 as a possible D gene (5 bases). Germline CDR1 and CDR2: KGHSH and LQKENI. Deletions cut 3 bases from V and 3 bases from J, with 12 bases between. This CDR3 spans 15 amino acids.

The V gene is TRBV5-6, the J gene TRBJ1-5, with D possibly matching TRBD1 (5 bases). From germline, CDR1 is SGHDT and CDR2 YYEEEE. Between the trimmed V and J ends, which lost 5 bases and 4 bases, there was a span of 13 bases. CDR3 length equals 14 residues. The CDR3 DNA sequence: TGTGCCAGCAGAGGGTGGGGGAGGAATCAGCCCCAGCATTTT. Translation: CASRGWGRNQPQHF.

This clonotype appeared a few times. The rearrangement links TRBV11-3 to TRBJ2-5; TRBD2 is a possible D gene (6 bases). The CDR3 has 14 residues. Germline CDR1 reads SGHNT; CDR2 reads YENEEA. Deletions cut 0 bases from V and 5 bases from J, with 10 bases between. The CDR3 is CASSLDGGGETQYF. The CDR3 bases are TGTGCCAGCAGCTTAGACGGGGGTGGGGAGACCCAGTACTTC.

This clonotype appeared a few times. This sequence joins TRBV7-2 and TRBJ2-4; TRBD1 matches at 12 bases. The CDR3 contains 17 residues. CDR1 SGHTA and CDR2 FQGNSA come from the germline V gene. J gave up 5 bases and V 3 bases, and 8 bases lay outside the gene matches. The CDR3 DNA follows: TGTGCCAGCAGCTTTGATTCGGGACAGGGGGCCCAAAACATTCAGTACTTC. Translated: CASSFDSGQGAQNIQYF.

This clonotype was seen only a few times. The chain joins TRBV28 to TRBJ2-5; no firm D call. Per germline, CDR1 MDHEN and CDR2 SYDVKM. V was shortened by 7 bases and J by 2 bases, with 8 bases between the two germline ends. The CDR3 contains 12 residues. The CDR3 is CASKGTQETQYF. The CDR3, as DNA: TGTGCCAGCAAGGGCACACAAGAGACCCAGTACTTC.

The rearrangement uses TRBV6-1 and TRBJ1-2; 8 bases line up with TRBD1. The CDR3 has 14 amino acids. The V segment lost 6 bases and the J segment 2 bases; nucleotides outside the gene matches: 5. Germline CDR1 reads MNHNS; CDR2 reads SASEGT. The CDR3 nucleotides read TGTGCCAGCAGGCCGACAGGGGCCAACTATGGCTACACCTTC. Translation gives CASRPTGANYGYTF.

The V call is TRBV27, the J call TRBJ2-1; 11 bases map to TRBD2. V dropped 2 bases and J dropped 8; count of bases not matched to a gene: 8. Germline CDR1 MNHEY, CDR2 SMNVEV (reference sequence). CDR3 length: 16 residues. CDR3 sequence (DNA): TGTGCCAGCAGTTTAAGGTGGCTAGCGGGGGGAGATGAGCAGTTCTTC. Protein sequence: CASSLRWLAGGDEQFF.